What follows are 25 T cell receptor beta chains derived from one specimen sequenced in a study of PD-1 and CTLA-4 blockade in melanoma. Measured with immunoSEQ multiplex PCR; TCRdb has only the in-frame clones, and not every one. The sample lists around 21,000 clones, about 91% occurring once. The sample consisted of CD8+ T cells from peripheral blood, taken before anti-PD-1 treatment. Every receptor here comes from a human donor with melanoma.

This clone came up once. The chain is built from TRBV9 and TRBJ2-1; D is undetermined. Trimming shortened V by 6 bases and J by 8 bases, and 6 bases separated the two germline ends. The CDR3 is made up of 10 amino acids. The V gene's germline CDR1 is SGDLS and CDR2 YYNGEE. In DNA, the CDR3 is TGTGCCAGCAACCCCCATGAGCAGTTCTTC. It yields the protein CASNPHEQFF. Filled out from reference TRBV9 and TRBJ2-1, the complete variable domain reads DSGVTQTPKHLITATGQRVTLRCSPRSGDLSVYWYQQSLDQGLQFLIQYYNGEERAKGNILERFSAQQFPDLHSELNLSSLELGDSALYFCASNPHEQFFGPGTRLTVL.

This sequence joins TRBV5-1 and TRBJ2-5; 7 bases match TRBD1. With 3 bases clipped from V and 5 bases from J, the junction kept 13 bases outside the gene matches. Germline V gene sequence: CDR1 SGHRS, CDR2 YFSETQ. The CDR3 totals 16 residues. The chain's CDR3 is CASSSGVTGRHETQYF. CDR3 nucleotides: TGCGCCAGCAGCTCCGGCGTGACAGGGCGCCACGAGACCCAGTACTTC.

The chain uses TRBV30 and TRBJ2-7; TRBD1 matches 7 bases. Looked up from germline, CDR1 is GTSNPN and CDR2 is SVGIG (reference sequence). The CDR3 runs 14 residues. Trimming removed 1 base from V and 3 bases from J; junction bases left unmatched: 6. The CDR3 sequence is CAWSATGLDYEQYF. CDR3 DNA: TGTGCCTGGAGTGCGACAGGGTTAGACTACGAGCAGTACTTC.

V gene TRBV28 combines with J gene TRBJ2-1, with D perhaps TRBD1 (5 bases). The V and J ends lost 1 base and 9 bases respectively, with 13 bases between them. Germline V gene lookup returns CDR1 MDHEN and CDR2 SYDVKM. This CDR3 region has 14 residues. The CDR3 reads CASSLSWKGIEQFF. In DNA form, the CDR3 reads TGTGCCAGCAGTTTATCATGGAAGGGGATTGAGCAGTTCTTC.

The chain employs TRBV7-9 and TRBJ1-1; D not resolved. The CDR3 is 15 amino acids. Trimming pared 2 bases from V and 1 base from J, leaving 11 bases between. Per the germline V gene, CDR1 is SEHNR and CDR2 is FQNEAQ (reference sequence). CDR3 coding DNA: TGTGCCAGCAGCTTATTTGACGATCCGAACACTGAAGCTTTCTTT. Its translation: CASSLFDDPNTEAFF.

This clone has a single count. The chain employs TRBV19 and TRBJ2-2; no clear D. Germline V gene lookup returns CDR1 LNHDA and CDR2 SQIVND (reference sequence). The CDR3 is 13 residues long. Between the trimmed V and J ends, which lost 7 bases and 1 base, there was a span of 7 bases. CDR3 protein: CASIPRNTGELFF. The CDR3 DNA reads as TGTGCCAGTATCCCCAGGAACACCGGGGAGCTGTTTTTT. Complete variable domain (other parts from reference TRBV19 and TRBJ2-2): DGGITQSPKYLFRKEGQNVTLSCEQNLNHDAMYWYRQDPGQGLRLIYYSQIVNDFQKGDIAEGYSVSREKKESFPLTVTSAQKNPTAFYLCASIPRNTGELFFGEGSRLTVL.

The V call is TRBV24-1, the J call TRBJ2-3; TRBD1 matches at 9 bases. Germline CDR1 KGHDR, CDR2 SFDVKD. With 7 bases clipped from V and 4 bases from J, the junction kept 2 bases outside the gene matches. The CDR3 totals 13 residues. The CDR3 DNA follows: TGTGCCACCAGGGGGACAGGGCCAGATACGCAGTATTTT. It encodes CATRGTGPDTQYF.

The DNA for the CDR3 is TGTGCCAGCAGCCAATCAAAGGGGGCGCTTTATGGCTACACCTTC. Translated, it gives CASSQSKGALYGYTF. The chain employs TRBV16 and TRBJ1-2; 7 positions match TRBD1. With 0 bases clipped from V and 5 bases from J, the junction kept 6 bases outside the gene matches. CDR1 is KGHSY and CDR2 is FQNENV in the germline V gene. The CDR3 loop spans 15 amino acids.

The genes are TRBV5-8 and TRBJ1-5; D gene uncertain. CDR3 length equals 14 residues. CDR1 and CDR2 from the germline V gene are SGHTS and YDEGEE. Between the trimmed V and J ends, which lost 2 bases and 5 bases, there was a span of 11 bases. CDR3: CASSLGWVDQPQHF. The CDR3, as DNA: TGTGCCAGCAGCTTAGGATGGGTGGATCAGCCCCAGCATTTT.

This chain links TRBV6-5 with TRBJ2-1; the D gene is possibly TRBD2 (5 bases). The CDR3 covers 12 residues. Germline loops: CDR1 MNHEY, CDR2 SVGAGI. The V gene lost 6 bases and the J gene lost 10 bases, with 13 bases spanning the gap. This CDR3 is CASSPAGSEQFF. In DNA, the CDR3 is TGTGCCAGCAGCCCCGCGGGTAGCGAGCAGTTCTTC.

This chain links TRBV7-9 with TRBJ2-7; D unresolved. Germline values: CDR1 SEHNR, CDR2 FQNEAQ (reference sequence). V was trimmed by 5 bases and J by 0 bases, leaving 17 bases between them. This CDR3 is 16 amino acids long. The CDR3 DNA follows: TGTGCCAGCAGCGACACGAGGACGGCACTCTCCTACGAGCAGTACTTC. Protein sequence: CASSDTRTALSYEQYF.

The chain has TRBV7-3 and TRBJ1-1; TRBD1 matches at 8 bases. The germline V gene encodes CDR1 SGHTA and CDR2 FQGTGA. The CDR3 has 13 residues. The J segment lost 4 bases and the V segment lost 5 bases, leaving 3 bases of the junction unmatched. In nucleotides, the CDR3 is TGTGCCAGCAGCCCCACAGGGGGCACTGAAGCTTTCTTT. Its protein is CASSPTGGTEAFF.

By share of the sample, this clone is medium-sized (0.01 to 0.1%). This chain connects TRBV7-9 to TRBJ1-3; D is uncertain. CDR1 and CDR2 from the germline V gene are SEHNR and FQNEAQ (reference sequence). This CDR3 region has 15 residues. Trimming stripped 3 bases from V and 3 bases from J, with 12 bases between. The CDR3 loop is CASSLSREIGNTIYF. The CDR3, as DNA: TGTGCCAGCAGCTTGTCAAGGGAGATTGGAAACACCATATATTTT.

DNA for the CDR3: TGTGCCAGCAGCTCCGGGTGGGGGGAGTGGCAGTACTTC. This sequence encodes CASSSGWGEWQYF. This chain uses TRBV7-9 with TRBJ2-7; a possible D gene is TRBD2 (6 bases). The CDR3 runs 13 residues. The germline V gene has CDR1 SEHNR and CDR2 FQNEAQ (reference sequence). The V and J ends lost 4 bases and 9 bases respectively, with 16 bases between them.

CDR3 DNA: TGTGCCAGCAGCTTTGTCATCGGCTCCTACGAGCAGTACTTC. The encoded protein is CASSFVIGSYEQYF. V and J are TRBV5-5 and TRBJ2-7; D is uncertain. V was pared by 2 bases and J by 0 bases, with 9 bases between. This CDR3 spans 14 amino acids. Germline V gene lookup returns CDR1 SGHKS and CDR2 YYEKEE (reference sequence).

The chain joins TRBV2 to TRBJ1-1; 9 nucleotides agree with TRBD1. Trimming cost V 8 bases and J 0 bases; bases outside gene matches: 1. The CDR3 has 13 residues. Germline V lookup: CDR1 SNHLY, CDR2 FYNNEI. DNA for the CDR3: TGTGCCAGCGGGACAGGGTTGAACACTGAAGCTTTCTTT. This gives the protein CASGTGLNTEAFF.

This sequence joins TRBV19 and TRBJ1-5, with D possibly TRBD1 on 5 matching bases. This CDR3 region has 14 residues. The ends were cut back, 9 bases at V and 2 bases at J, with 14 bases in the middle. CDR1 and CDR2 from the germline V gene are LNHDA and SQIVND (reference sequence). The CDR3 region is CASGTALGNQPQHF. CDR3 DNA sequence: TGTGCCAGCGGGACGGCATTGGGCAATCAGCCCCAGCATTTT.

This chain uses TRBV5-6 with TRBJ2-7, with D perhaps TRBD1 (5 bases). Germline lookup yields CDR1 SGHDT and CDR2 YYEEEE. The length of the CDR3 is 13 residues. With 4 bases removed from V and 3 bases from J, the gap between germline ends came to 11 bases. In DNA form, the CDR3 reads TGTGCCAGCAGCCCAGGGTTTTTCTACGAGCAGTACTTC. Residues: CASSPGFFYEQYF.

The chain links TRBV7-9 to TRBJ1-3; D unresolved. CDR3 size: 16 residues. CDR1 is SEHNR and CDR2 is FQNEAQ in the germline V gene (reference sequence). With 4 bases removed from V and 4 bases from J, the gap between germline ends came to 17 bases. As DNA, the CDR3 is TGTGCCAGCAGCTCCCCCGCCACCCTGCAGGGAAACACCATATATTTT. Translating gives CASSSPATLQGNTIYF.

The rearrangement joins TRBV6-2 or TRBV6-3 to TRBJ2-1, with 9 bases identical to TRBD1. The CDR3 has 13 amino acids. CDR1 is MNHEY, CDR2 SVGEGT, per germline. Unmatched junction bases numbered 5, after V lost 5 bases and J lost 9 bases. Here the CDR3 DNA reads TGTGCCAGCAGTATAACAGGGGGCAGTGAGCAGTTCTTC. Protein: CASSITGGSEQFF.

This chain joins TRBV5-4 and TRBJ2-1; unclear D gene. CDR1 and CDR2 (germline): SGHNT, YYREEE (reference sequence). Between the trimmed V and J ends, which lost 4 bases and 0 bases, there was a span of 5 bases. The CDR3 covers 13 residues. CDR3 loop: CASSESSYNEQFF. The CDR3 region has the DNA TGTGCCAGCAGCGAGAGCTCCTACAATGAGCAGTTCTTC.

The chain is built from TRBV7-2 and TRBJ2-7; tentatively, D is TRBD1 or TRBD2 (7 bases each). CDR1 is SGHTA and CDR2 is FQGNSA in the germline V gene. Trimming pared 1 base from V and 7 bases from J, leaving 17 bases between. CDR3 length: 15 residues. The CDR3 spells CASSLVPGGAREQYF. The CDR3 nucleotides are TGTGCCAGCAGCTTAGTACCAGGGGGGGCCCGGGAGCAGTACTTC.

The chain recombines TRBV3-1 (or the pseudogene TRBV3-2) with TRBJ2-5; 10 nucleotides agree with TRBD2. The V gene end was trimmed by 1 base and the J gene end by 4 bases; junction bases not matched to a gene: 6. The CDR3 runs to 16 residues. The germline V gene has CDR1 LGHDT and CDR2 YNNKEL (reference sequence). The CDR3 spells CASSQGLSGGPETQYF. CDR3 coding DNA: TGTGCCAGCAGCCAAGGGCTTAGCGGGGGGCCAGAGACCCAGTACTTC.

CDR3 in amino acids: CASSPGEGWSEQYF. The DNA of the CDR3 is TGTGCCAGTAGTCCCGGGGAGGGTTGGTCCGAGCAGTACTTC. V gene TRBV19 combines with J gene TRBJ2-7, with TRBD2 identical over 7 bases. The length of the CDR3 is 14 residues. V shed 5 bases and J 6 bases; nucleotides not matched to a gene: 10. Germline V gives CDR1 LNHDA, CDR2 SQIVND (reference sequence).

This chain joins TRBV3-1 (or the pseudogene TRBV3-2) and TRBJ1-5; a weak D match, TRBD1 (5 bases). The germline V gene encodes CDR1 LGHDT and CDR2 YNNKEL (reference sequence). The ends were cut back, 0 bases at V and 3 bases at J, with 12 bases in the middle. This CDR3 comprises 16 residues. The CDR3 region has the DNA TGTGCCAGCAGCCAAGATCTAGGGGTTAACAATCAGCCCCAGCATTTT. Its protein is CASSQDLGVNNQPQHF.